This passage covers 26 T cell receptor beta chains from one sample sequenced in a study of CD8 T cells in Susac syndrome. The authors reverse transcribed roughly 0.5 to 1 ug RNA with random hexamers. TCRdb independently ran MiXCR on the immunoSEQ multiplex PCR reads; one entry per CDR3 protein. This table has hundreds of thousands of distinct CDR3 sequences, around 83% appearing once. Sequences were obtained from CD8+ T cells from PBMCs. All receptors come from a human donor with multiple sclerosis.

The V and J genes are TRBV5-4 and TRBJ1-2, with D unclear. Germline V CDR1 and CDR2: SGHNT, YYREEE (reference sequence). The V end lost 3 bases, the J end lost 6 bases, and 15 bases lay between the germline ends. This CDR3 has 14 residues. CDR3: CASSSIRLEDGYTF. In nucleotides, the CDR3 is TGTGCCAGCAGCTCAATCCGCCTTGAGGATGGCTACACCTTC. Complete variable domain (other parts from reference TRBV5-4 and TRBJ1-2): ETGVTQSPTHLIKTRGQQVTLRCSSQSGHNTVSWYQQALGQGPQFIFQYYREEENGRGNFPPRFSGLQFPNYSSELNVNALELDDSALYLCASSSIRLEDGYTFGSGTRLTVV.

This sequence joins TRBV27 and TRBJ2-1, with D uncertain. CDR1 is MNHEY, CDR2 SMNVEV, per germline (reference sequence). V was trimmed by 3 bases and J by 4 bases, leaving 19 bases between them. This CDR3 comprises 17 residues. The CDR3 DNA reads TGTGCCAGCAGTTTGCAGCCCCTTTGGGTGGGTTACAATGAGCAGTTCTTC. This codes for CASSLQPLWVGYNEQFF.

The chain links TRBV6-1 to TRBJ2-7; TRBD2 aligns across 11 bases. The CDR3 consists of 17 residues. The ends lost 5 bases at V and 3 bases at J; junction bases unmatched: 12. Germline V lookup: CDR1 MNHNS, CDR2 SASEGT. CDR3 protein: CASSPTSGSPADYEQYF. The CDR3 DNA is TGTGCCAGCAGTCCCACTAGCGGGAGTCCCGCTGACTACGAGCAGTACTTC.

The chain is built from TRBV20-1 and TRBJ2-1; D may be TRBD2 (7 bases). The V end lost 6 bases, the J end lost 1 base, and 16 bases lay between the germline ends. The CDR3 sequence is 15 residues long. Looked up from germline, CDR1 is DFQATT and CDR2 is SNEGSKA (reference sequence). CDR3 in amino acids: CSARGEGSSYNEQFF. CDR3 DNA: TGCAGTGCAAGGGGGGAGGGTTCGTCCTACAATGAGCAGTTCTTC.

This clonotype has just a few counts. This chain links TRBV13 with TRBJ2-5; D is unclear. Trimming removed 5 bases at V and 1 base at J, with 5 bases between. The germline gives CDR1 PRHDT, CDR2 FYEKMQ (reference sequence). The CDR3 sequence is 12 residues long. CDR3 DNA sequence: TGTGCCAGCAGCGTCCTCCAAGAGACCCAGTACTTC. It is translated as CASSVLQETQYF. Combining the CDR3 with reference TRBV13 and TRBJ2-5 gives the whole variable domain AAGVIQSPRHLIKEKRETATLKCYPIPRHDTVYWYQQGPGQDPQFLISFYEKMQSDKGSIPDRFSAQQFSDYHSELNMSSLELGDSALYFCASSVLQETQYFGPGTRLLVL.

The chain has TRBV9 and TRBJ2-1; D is perhaps TRBD1 or TRBD2 (5 bases each). Per the germline V gene, CDR1 is SGDLS and CDR2 is YYNGEE. The V end lost 4 bases, the J end lost 6 bases, and 17 bases lay between the germline ends. CDR3 length: 15 residues. The CDR3 spells CASSPTPGDLNEQFF. CDR3 DNA: TGTGCCAGCAGCCCCACGCCTGGGGACCTCAATGAGCAGTTCTTC.

The rearrangement uses TRBV9 and TRBJ1-4, with a possible D match to TRBD1 (6 bases). CDR3 length: 15 residues. Germline CDR1 is SGDLS and CDR2 is YYNGEE. Trimming stripped 3 bases from V and 7 bases from J, with 16 bases between. The CDR3 reads CASSEAGTTSEKLFF. The CDR3 DNA follows: TGTGCCAGCAGCGAGGCCGGGACAACGAGTGAAAAACTGTTTTTT.

This clonotype came up a few times. The chain is built from TRBV13 and TRBJ2-5; D call uncertain. CDR1 is PRHDT, CDR2 FYEKMQ, per germline (reference sequence). V was clipped by 5 bases and J by 2 bases, with 9 bases between them. CDR3 size: 13 residues. The CDR3 DNA is TGTGCCAGCAGCCAAAGACTGCAAGAGACCCAGTACTTC. Its protein is CASSQRLQETQYF.

The V gene is TRBV29-1, the J gene TRBJ2-7, with a possible D match to TRBD2 (6 bases). Trimming shortened V by 2 bases and J by 4 bases, and 9 bases separated the two germline ends. Per germline, CDR1 SQVTM and CDR2 ANQGSEA. The CDR3 sequence is 12 residues long. Written as DNA, the CDR3 is TGCAGCGTTGAACTCCGGGAGTACGAGCAGTACTTC. Translated, it gives CSVELREYEQYF.

V usage is TRBV3-1 and J usage is TRBJ1-5; 7 bases agree with TRBD1. Losses at the gene ends were 8 bases for V and 6 bases for J; bases not matched to a gene: 7. CDR1 and CDR2 from the germline V gene are LGHDT and YNNKEL (reference sequence). The CDR3 runs to 13 residues. CDR3 sequence: CASAEEGAQPQHF. In DNA form, the CDR3 reads TGTGCCAGCGCCGAGGAGGGGGCTCAGCCCCAGCATTTT.

V is TRBV6-5 and J is TRBJ2-7; D unresolved. V was trimmed by 3 bases and J by 6 bases, leaving 18 bases between them. Germline CDR1 reads MNHEY; CDR2 reads SVGAGI. This CDR3 is built from 15 residues. The CDR3 reads CASSYLPALATEQYF. The CDR3 DNA reads TGTGCCAGCAGTTATCTGCCCGCTTTGGCCACCGAGCAGTACTTC.

V usage is TRBV7-9 and J usage is TRBJ2-7, with D possibly matching TRBD1 (6 bases). Germline V gene sequence: CDR1 SEHNR, CDR2 FQNEAQ (reference sequence). V was trimmed by 4 bases and J by 3 bases, leaving 16 bases between them. The CDR3 consists of 15 residues. The CDR3 region has the DNA TGTGCCAGCAGCTCGGGGCAGGGGCTATTCTACGAGCAGTACTTC. Translated: CASSSGQGLFYEQYF.

This chain joins TRBV6-2 or TRBV6-3 and TRBJ2-4; no firm D call. The CDR3 totals 16 residues. V was pared by 0 bases and J by 0 bases, with 9 bases between. CDR1 MNHEY and CDR2 SVGEGT come from the germline V gene. CDR3 protein: CASSYSLVGAKNIQYF. The CDR3 DNA reads TGTGCCAGCAGTTACTCCTTAGTAGGAGCCAAAAACATTCAGTACTTC.

This chain connects TRBV4-1 to TRBJ1-5; a weak D match, TRBD1 (6 bases). Germline CDR1 and CDR2: MGHRA and YSYEKL. This CDR3 has 17 amino acids. The V and J ends lost 1 base and 0 bases respectively, with 13 bases between them. The CDR3 loop reads CASSQVSGDSSNQPQHF. As DNA, the CDR3 is TGCGCCAGCAGCCAAGTTTCAGGGGATTCTAGCAATCAGCCCCAGCATTTT.

This clonotype was detected only once. The J gene is TRBJ2-1, the V gene TRBV27; the D is unclear. The V end was cut by 8 bases, the J end by 0 bases, with 11 bases between. Germline CDR1 is MNHEY and CDR2 is SMNVEV (reference sequence). CDR3 length: 14 amino acids. CDR3 sequence reads: CASGIMSSYNEQFF. Written as DNA, the CDR3 is TGTGCCAGCGGAATAATGAGCTCCTACAATGAGCAGTTCTTC.

This clonotype appeared once. V is TRBV27 and J is TRBJ1-4; D unresolved. In germline, CDR1 is MNHEY, CDR2 SMNVEV (reference sequence). The CDR3 has 13 amino acids. V was trimmed by 2 bases and J by 12 bases, leaving 13 bases between them. The CDR3 loop is CASSLGRTRELFF. In nucleotides, the CDR3 is TGTGCCAGCAGTTTAGGACGGACGAGGGAACTGTTTTTT.

The J gene is TRBJ1-1, the V gene TRBV12-5; D unclear. CDR3 length: 14 amino acids. Germline CDR1 is LGHNT and CDR2 is FRNRAP. V shed 1 base and J shed 11 bases, with 17 bases lying between them. CDR3 sequence reads: CASGLDPRTREAFF. For the CDR3, the DNA is TGTGCTAGTGGTTTGGACCCACGGACGAGGGAGGCTTTCTTT.

The gene calls are TRBV13 and TRBJ1-1; D call uncertain. V was pared by 6 bases and J by 2 bases, with 13 bases between. From germline, CDR1 is PRHDT and CDR2 FYEKMQ (reference sequence). The CDR3 has 14 residues. The CDR3 DNA is TGTGCCAGCAGATACTTTGGCGGCAACACTGAAGCTTTCTTT. It yields the protein CASRYFGGNTEAFF.

This clonotype was picked up a small number of times. This rearrangement joins TRBV27 to TRBJ2-3, with D possibly being TRBD1 (6 bases). This CDR3 is 13 amino acids long. Trimming took off 7 bases at V and 10 bases at J, with 18 bases between the two ends. The germline gives CDR1 MNHEY, CDR2 SMNVEV (reference sequence). The CDR3 DNA is TGTGCCAGCACCTCCGGCCAGGGGTTATCGCAGTATTTT. Residues: CASTSGQGLSQYF.

The chain couples TRBV11-2 to TRBJ2-5; 7 bases map to TRBD1. The length of the CDR3 is 16 residues. The J segment lost 3 bases and the V segment lost 5 bases, leaving 12 bases of the junction unmatched. Germline V CDR1 and CDR2: SGHAT, FQNNGV. In DNA, the CDR3 is TGTGCCAGCAGCCCAAACCGGGGACAGAAAGAAGAGACCCAGTACTTC. This encodes CASSPNRGQKEETQYF.

The rearrangement uses TRBV29-1 and TRBJ2-6; D possibly matches TRBD1 or TRBD2 (5 bases each). Trimming left V 7 bases short and J 0 bases short, with 13 bases between. Germline V gene lookup returns CDR1 SQVTM and CDR2 ANQGSEA. The length of the CDR3 is 15 residues. CDR3 region: CSARDRASGANVLTF. The CDR3 DNA follows: TGCAGCGCCCGGGACCGAGCCTCTGGGGCCAACGTCCTGACTTTC.

The chain links TRBV10-1 to TRBJ2-7; D is unresolved. The germline CDR1 and CDR2 sequences are WNHNN and SYGVQD (reference sequence). The CDR3 loop spans 14 amino acids. With 0 bases removed from V and 5 bases from J, the gap between germline ends came to 11 bases. Here the CDR3 reads CASSESGSTDEQYF. The CDR3 DNA sequence: TGCGCCAGCAGTGAGTCGGGTAGCACCGACGAGCAGTACTTC.

This chain connects TRBV27 to TRBJ2-7; perhaps TRBD2 as D (6 bases). Trimming shortened V by 5 bases and J by 7 bases, and 15 bases separated the two germline ends. The germline V gene encodes CDR1 MNHEY and CDR2 SMNVEV (reference sequence). This CDR3 is built from 13 residues. In nucleotides, the CDR3 is TGTGCCAGCAGTCGCGGGGCGTACGAGGAGCAGTACTTC. Translation gives CASSRGAYEEQYF.

The V and J genes are TRBV21-1 and TRBJ2-7; TRBD2 was called by the table and not checked on the DNA. TRBV21-1 is annotated as a pseudogene. The CDR3 is made up of 15 amino acids. The CDR3 coding sequence is TGTGCCAGCAGCAGACTAGCGGGAAACTCCTACGAGCAGTACTTC. Residues: CASSRLAGNSYEQYF.

The chain combines TRBV12-3 or TRBV12-4 with TRBJ2-7, with TRBD2 as a possible D gene (6 bases). The V end was cut by 3 bases, the J end by 3 bases, with 15 bases between. The CDR3 loop spans 15 amino acids. The CDR3 spells CASSFMASERYEQYF. In DNA, the CDR3 is TGTGCCAGCAGTTTTATGGCTAGCGAACGCTACGAGCAGTACTTC.

The chain uses TRBV30 and TRBJ2-7; 11 nucleotides agree with TRBD2. Germline-derived CDR1 and CDR2 are GTSNPN and SVGIG (reference sequence). The CDR3 contains 17 residues. Trimming removed 3 bases from V and 1 base from J; junction bases left unmatched: 11. CDR3 protein: CAWRGGGTSGHSYEQYF. The CDR3, as DNA: TGTGCCTGGAGGGGAGGAGGGACTAGCGGACATTCCTACGAGCAGTACTTC.